These 2 T cell receptor beta chains were all obtained from the same sample, sequenced in a study of shared clonotypes between healthy human individuals. TCRdb's copy holds only in-frame clones and misses some; the assay was immunoSEQ multiplex PCR. The data contain approximately 2.5 million clones, approximately 94% of them singletons. The sample was naive CD4+ T cells from PBMCs. Subset in this sample: CD45RA+ positively selected. The receptors derive from a man aged 18 to 29 in good health. Some clones in this sample may be carry-over from other donors' samples.

CDR3 region: CASFRTGAPNEQYF. CDR3 sequence (DNA): TGTGCCAGCTTTAGGACAGGAGCACCCAACGAGCAGTACTTC. This chain connects TRBV2 to TRBJ2-7; 7 nucleotides agree with TRBD1. This CDR3 has 14 amino acids. Germline-derived CDR1 and CDR2 are SNHLY and FYNNEI. The J segment lost 5 bases and the V segment lost 8 bases, leaving 12 bases of the junction unmatched.

The chain couples TRBV28 to TRBJ2-5, with a tentative D call TRBD2 (6 bases). This CDR3 has 16 amino acids. The V gene's germline CDR1 is MDHEN and CDR2 SYDVKM. V shed 2 bases and J shed 4 bases, with 17 bases lying between them. The CDR3 here is CASSLNGARRGETQYF. CDR3 coding DNA: TGTGCCAGCAGTTTAAACGGGGCCCGGAGGGGAGAGACCCAGTACTTC.